These 13 T cell receptor beta chains share one sample of origin, sequenced in a study of T cells expressing NK-cell markers. TCRdb reprocessed the 5' RACE reads and reports one entry per CDR3 protein, with no DNA. This sample's table reports approximately 550,000 distinct CDR3 sequences. Sequencing used blood T cells: a sorted CD56 or NKG2C T cell subset, CD4+ or CD8+ T cells, or bulk PBMC T cells (not recorded which). The receptors originated from a man aged 18 to 35 in good health.

The chain combines TRBV24-1 with TRBJ2-3. This CDR3 spans 15 amino acids. CDR1 and CDR2 from the germline V gene are KGHDR and SFDVKD. CDR3 sequence reads: CATSDFWQNTDTQYF.

The chain uses TRBV24-1 and TRBJ2-4; the D call of TRBD1 rests on TCRdb alone, since no DNA is present to check it. The CDR3 has 15 amino acids. Germline V lookup: CDR1 KGHDR, CDR2 SFDVKD. The CDR3 here is CATSDSARDKNIQYF.

V usage is TRBV29-1 and J usage is TRBJ1-1; the TRBD1 assignment by TCRdb is unverifiable without DNA. Germline V gene lookup returns CDR1 SQVTM and CDR2 ANQGSEA. The length of the CDR3 is 13 residues. The CDR3 is CSVDGGDYTEAFF.

The chain combines TRBV20-1 with TRBJ2-1; without DNA, the TCRdb call of TRBD2 cannot be checked. This CDR3 spans 17 amino acids. Germline CDR1 reads DFQATT; CDR2 reads SNEGSKA (reference sequence). The CDR3 region is CSANQRLGMVGYNEQFF.

The chain carries TRBV3-1 and TRBJ2-1. CDR1 and CDR2 from the germline V gene are LGHDT and YNNKEL (reference sequence). The CDR3 consists of 11 residues. The CDR3 sequence: CASDIRGEQFF.

The chain has TRBV12-3 or TRBV12-4 and TRBJ2-2. This CDR3 is built from 15 residues. The CDR3: CASSLMSSNTGELFF.

The J gene is TRBJ2-3, the V gene TRBV20-1; TCRdb's D call of TRBD1 is untestable without DNA. CDR1 and CDR2 (germline): DFQATT, SNEGSKA (reference sequence). The CDR3 totals 15 residues. The chain's CDR3 is CSARDPTGATDTQYF.

This rearrangement joins TRBV20-1 to TRBJ1-5; TCRdb returns TRBD1, unconfirmable since there is no DNA. The CDR3 is made up of 13 amino acids. In germline, CDR1 is DFQATT, CDR2 SNEGSKA (reference sequence). CDR3 loop: CSAIQGNHQPQHF.

The CDR3 loop reads CASSLLQANEQFF. This chain links TRBV13 with TRBJ2-1; the TCRdb D gene call, TRBD1, has no DNA to confirm it. There are 13 residues in the CDR3. Germline V lookup: CDR1 PRHDT, CDR2 FYEKMQ (reference sequence).

The rearrangement links TRBV7-2 to TRBJ2-1; TCRdb proposes TRBD1, but this gene call is untestable without DNA. Germline CDR1 SGHTA, CDR2 FQGNSA. This CDR3 contains 17 residues. The CDR3 protein is CASSARDSWSSYNEQFF.

The chain recombines TRBV29-1 with TRBJ1-1; TCRdb names TRBD1, which stays unverified in the absence of DNA. The CDR3 totals 13 residues. Germline CDR1 SQVTM, CDR2 ANQGSEA. CDR3 sequence: CSAHDRLGTEAFF.

This chain connects TRBV15 to TRBJ1-5. Germline values: CDR1 LNHNV, CDR2 YYDKDF (reference sequence). The CDR3 contains 16 residues. CDR3 loop: CATSRDTGGLNQPQHF.

This rearrangement joins TRBV11-3 to TRBJ2-5; there is no DNA to check the TCRdb D call of TRBD1. The CDR3 spans 15 residues. Germline CDR1 reads SGHNT; CDR2 reads YENEEA. CDR3: CASSPGTELQETQYF.